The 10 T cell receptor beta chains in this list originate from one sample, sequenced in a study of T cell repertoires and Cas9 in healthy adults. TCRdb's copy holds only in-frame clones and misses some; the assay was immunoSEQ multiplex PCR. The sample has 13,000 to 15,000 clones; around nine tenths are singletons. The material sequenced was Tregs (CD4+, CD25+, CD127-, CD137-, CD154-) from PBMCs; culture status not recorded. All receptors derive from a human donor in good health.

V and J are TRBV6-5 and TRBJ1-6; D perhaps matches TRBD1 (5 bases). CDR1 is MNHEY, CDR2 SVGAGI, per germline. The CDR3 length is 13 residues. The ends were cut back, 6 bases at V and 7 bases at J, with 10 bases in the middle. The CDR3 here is CASRGVRNSPLHF. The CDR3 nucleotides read TGTGCCAGCAGGGGGGTGCGCAATTCACCCCTCCACTTT.

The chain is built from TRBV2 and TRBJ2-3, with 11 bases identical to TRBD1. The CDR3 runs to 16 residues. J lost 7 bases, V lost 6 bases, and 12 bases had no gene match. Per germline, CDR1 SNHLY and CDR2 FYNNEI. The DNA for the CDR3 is TGTGCCAGCAGCCTCGGGACAGGGGGGCCAGTAAATACGCAGTATTTT. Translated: CASSLGTGGPVNTQYF.

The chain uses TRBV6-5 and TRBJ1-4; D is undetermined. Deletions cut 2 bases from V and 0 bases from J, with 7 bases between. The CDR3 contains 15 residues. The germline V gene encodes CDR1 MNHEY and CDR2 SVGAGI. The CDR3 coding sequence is TGTGCCAGCAGTTACCAGCCCTCAACTAATGAAAAACTGTTTTTT. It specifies CASSYQPSTNEKLFF.

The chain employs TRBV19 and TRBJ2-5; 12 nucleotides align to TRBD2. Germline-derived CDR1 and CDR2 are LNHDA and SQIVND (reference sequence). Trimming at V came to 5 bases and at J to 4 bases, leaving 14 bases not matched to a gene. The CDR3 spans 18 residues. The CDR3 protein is CASSGLAGPQHYGETQYF. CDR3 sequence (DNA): TGTGCCAGTAGTGGACTAGCGGGGCCCCAGCATTACGGAGAGACCCAGTACTTC.

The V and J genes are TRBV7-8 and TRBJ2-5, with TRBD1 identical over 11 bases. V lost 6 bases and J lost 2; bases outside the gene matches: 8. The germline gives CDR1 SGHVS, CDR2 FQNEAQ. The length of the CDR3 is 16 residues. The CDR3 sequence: CASRPRRDRGQETQYF. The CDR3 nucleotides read TGTGCCAGCAGGCCGCGCCGGGACAGGGGGCAAGAGACCCAGTACTTC. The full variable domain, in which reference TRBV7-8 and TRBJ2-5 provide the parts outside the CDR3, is GAGVSQSPRYKVAKRGQDVALRCDPISGHVSLFWYQQALGQGPEFLTYFQNEAQLDKSGLPSDRFFAERPEGSVSTLKIQRTQQEDSAVYLCASRPRRDRGQETQYFGPGTRLLVL.

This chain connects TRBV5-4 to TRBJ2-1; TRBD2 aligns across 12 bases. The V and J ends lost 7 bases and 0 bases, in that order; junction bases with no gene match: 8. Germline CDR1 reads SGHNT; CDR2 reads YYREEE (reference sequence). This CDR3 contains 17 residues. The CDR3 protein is CASSGLAGSSSYNEQFF. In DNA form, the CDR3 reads TGTGCCAGCTCGGGACTAGCGGGTTCAAGCTCCTACAATGAGCAGTTCTTC.

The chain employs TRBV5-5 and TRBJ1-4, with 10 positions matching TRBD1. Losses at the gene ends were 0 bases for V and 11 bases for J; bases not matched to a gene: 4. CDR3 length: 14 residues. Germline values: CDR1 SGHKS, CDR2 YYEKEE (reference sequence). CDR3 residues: CASSLADRGRKLFF. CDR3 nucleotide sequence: TGTGCCAGCAGCTTGGCGGACAGGGGGAGGAAACTGTTTTTT.

CDR3 nucleotide sequence: TGTGCCAGTAGTGTTACAGGGAACACCGGGGAGCTGTTTTTT. It yields the protein CASSVTGNTGELFF. The chain combines TRBV19 with TRBJ2-2, with a weak D call TRBD1 (5 bases). Germline values: CDR1 LNHDA, CDR2 SQIVND (reference sequence). V lost 5 bases and J lost 1, with 8 bases in between. This CDR3 has 14 amino acids.

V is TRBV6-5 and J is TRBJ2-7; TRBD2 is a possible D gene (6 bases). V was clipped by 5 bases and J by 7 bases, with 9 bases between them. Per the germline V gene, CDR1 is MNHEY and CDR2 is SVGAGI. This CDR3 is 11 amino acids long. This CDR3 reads CASSTAGEQYF. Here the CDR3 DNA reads TGTGCCAGCAGTACGGCGGGGGAGCAGTACTTC.

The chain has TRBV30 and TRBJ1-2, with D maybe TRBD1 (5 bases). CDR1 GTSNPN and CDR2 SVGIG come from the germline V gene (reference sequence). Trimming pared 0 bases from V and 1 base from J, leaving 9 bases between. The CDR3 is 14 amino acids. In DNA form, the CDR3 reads TGTGCCTGGAGTGTACAGCAGGGTAACTATGGCTACACCTTC. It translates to CAWSVQQGNYGYTF.